The subject of this entry is one TCR beta chain. The antigen is undetermined. The same CDR3 also results from other DNA sequences found in this sample. The sample originates from a study of memory CD4+ T cells and cytomegalovirus serostatus. The overall study: Healthy Belgian adult donors included under ten CMV-positive and some 23 CMV-negative people. Overall study results and limits: Median bootstrapped AUC for CMV status was just under 0.97 originally, less than 0.93 US-trained. About 40% of the roughly 150 known CMV-associated TCRbeta sequences appeared in CD4+ memory. Suggested: most of the CMV-linked TCR signature lies in CD4+ memory cells.

The germline gives CDR1 SEHNR, CDR2 FQNEAQ (reference sequence). Trimming took 2 bases from V and 0 from J, leaving 4 bases between them. The CDR3 runs to 14 residues. Single viable CD3+CD4+CD8-CD45RO+ cells were sorted as the memory CD4+ T cells. Profiling relied on immunoSEQ multiplex PCR, and the TCRdb table lists in-frame clones only, not all of them. The sample has 45,000 to 70,000 clones, roughly 85% seen once; the top ten hold approximately 0.5%. The V and J genes are TRBV7-9 and TRBJ1-4; D not certain. The clonotype comes from an adult in good health and CMV-seronegative. Some clones in this sample may be carry-over from other donors' samples. The sample was memory CD4+ T cells from blood. The CDR3 DNA reads TGTGCCAGCAGCTTACACTCAACTAATGAAAAACTGTTTTTT. This sequence encodes CASSLHSTNEKLFF.